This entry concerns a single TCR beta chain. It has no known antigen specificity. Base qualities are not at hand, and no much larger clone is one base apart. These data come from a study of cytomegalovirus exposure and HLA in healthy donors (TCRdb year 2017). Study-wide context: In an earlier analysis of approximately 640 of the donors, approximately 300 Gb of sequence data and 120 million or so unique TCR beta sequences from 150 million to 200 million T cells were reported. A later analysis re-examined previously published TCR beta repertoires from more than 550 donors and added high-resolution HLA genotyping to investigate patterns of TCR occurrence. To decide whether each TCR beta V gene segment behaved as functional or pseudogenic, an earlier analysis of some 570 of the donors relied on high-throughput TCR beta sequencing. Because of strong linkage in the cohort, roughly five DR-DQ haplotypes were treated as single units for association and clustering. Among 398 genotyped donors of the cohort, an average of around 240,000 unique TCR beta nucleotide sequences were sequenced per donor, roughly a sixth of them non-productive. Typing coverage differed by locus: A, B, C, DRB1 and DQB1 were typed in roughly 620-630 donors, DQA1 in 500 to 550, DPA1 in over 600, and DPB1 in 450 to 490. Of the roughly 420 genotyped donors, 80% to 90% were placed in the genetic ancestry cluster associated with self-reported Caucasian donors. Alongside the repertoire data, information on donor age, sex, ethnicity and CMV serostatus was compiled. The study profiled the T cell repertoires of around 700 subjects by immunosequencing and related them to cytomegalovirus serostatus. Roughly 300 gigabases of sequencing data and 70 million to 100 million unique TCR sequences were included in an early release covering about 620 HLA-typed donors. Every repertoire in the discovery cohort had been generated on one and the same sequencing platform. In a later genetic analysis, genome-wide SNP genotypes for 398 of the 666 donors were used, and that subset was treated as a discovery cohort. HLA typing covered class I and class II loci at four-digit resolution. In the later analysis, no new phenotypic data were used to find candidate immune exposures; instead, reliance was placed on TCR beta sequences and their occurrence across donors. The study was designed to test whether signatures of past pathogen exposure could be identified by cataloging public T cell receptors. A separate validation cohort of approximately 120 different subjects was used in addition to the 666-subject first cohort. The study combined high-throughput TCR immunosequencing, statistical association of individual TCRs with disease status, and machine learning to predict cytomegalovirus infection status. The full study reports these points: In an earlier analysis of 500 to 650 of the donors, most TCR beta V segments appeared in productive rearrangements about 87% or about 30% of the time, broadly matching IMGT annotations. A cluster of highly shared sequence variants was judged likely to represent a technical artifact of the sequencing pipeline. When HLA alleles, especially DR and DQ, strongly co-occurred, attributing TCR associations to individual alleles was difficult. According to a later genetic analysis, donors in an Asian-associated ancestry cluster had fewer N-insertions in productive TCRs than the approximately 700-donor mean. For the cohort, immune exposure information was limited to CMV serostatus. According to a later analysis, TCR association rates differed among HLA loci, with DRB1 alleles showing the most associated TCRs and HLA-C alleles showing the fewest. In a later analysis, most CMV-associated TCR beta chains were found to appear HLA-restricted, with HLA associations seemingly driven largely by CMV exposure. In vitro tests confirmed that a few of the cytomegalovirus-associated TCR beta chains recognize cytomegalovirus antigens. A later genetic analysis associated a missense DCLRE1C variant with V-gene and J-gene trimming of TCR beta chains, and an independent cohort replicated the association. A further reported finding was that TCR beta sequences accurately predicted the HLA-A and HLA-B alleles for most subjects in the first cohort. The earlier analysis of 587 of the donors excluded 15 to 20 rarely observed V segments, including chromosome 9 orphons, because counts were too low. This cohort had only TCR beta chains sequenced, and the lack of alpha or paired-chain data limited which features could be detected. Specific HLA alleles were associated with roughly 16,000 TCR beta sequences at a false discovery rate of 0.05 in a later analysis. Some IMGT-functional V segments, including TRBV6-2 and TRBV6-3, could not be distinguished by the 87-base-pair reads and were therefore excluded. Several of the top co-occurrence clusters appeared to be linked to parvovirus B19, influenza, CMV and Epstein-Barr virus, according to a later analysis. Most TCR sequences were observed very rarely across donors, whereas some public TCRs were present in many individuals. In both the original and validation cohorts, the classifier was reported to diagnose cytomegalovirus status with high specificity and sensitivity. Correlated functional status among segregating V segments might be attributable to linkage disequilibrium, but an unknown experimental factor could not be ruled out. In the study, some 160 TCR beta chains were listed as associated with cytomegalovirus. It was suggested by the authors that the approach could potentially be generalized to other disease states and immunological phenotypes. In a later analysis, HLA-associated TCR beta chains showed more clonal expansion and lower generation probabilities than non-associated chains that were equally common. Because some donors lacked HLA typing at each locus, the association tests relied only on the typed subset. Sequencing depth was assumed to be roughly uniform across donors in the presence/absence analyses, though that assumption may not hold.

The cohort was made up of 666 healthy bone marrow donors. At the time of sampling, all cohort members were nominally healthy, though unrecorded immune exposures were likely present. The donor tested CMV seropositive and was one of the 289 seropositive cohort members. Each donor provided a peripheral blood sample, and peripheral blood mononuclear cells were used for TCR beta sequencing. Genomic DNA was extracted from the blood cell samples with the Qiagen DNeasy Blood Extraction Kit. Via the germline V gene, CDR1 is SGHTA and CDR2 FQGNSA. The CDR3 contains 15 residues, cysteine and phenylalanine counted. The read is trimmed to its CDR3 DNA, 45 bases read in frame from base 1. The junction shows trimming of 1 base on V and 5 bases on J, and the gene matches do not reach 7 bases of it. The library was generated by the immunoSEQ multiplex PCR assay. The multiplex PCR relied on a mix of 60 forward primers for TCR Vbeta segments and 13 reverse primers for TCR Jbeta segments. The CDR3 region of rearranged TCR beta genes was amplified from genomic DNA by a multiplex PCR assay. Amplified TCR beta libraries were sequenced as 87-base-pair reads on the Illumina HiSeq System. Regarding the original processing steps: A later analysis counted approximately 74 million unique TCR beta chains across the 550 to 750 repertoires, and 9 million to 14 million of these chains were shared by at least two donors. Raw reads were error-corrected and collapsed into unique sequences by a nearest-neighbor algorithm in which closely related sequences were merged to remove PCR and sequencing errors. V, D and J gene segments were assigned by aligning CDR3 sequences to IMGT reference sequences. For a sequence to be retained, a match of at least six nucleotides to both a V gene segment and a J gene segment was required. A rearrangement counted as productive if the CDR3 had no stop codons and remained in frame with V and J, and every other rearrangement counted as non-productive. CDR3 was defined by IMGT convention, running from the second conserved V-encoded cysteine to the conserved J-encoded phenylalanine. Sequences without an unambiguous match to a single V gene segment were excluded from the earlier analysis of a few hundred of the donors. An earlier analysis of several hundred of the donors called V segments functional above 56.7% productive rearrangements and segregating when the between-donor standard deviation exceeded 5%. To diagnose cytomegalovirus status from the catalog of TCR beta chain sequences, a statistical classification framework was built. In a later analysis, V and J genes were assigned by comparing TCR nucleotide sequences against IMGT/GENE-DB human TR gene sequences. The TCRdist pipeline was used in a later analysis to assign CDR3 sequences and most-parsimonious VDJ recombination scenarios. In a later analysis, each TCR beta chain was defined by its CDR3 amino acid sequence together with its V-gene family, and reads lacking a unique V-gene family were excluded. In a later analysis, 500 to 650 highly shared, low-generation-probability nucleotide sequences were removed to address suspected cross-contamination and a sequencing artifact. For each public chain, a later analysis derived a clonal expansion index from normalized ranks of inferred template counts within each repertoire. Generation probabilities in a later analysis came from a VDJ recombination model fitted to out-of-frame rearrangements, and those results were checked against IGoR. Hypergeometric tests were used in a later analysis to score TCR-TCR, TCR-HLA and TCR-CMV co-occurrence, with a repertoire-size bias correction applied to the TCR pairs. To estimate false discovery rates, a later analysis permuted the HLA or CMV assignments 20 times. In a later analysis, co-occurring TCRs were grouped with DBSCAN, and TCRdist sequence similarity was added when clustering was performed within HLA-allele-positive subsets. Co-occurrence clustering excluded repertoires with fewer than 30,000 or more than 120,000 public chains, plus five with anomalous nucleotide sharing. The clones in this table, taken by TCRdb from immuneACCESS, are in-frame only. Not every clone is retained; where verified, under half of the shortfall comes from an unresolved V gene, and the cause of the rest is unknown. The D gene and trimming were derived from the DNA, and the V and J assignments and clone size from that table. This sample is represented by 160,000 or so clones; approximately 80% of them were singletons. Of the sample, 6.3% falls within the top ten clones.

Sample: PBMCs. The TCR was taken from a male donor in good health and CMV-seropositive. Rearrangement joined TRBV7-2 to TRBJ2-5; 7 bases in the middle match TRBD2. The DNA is TGTGCCAGCAGCTTAGAACTAGCAGCGGGGGAGACCCAGTACTTC. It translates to CASSLELAAGETQYF.